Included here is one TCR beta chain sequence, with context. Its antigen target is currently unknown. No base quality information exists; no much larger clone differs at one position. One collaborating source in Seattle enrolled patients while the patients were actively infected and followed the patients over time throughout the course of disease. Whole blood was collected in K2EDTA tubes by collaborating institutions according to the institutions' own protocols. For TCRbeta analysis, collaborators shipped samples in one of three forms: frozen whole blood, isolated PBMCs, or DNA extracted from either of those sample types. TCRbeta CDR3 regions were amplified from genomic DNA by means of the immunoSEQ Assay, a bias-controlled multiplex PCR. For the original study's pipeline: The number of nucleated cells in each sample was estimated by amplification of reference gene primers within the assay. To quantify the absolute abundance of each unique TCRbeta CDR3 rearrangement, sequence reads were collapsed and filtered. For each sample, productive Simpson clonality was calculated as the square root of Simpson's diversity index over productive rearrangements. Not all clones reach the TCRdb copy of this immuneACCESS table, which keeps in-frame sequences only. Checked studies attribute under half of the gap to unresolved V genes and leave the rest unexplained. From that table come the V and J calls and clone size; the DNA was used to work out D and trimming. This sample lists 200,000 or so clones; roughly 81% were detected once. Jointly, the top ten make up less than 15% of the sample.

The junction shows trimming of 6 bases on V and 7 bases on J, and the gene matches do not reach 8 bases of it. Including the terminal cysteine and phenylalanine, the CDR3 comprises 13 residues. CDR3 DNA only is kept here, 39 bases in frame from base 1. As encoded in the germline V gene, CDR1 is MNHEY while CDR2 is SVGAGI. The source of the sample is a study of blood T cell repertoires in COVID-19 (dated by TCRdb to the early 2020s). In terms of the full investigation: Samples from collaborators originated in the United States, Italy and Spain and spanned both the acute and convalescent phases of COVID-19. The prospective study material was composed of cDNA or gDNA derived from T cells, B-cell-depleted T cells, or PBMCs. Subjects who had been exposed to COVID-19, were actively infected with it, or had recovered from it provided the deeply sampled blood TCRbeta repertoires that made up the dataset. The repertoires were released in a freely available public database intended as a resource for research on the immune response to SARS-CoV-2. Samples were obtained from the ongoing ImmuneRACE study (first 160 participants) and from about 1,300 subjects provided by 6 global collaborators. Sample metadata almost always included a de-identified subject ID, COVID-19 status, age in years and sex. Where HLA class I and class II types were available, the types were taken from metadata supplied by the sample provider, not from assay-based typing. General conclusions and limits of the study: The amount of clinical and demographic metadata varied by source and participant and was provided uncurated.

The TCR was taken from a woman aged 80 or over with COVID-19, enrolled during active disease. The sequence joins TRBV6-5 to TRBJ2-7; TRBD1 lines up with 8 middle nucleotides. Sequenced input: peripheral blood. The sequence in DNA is TGTGCCAGCAGGACGGACAGGGATGAAGAGCAGTACTTC. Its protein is CASRTDRDEEQYF.